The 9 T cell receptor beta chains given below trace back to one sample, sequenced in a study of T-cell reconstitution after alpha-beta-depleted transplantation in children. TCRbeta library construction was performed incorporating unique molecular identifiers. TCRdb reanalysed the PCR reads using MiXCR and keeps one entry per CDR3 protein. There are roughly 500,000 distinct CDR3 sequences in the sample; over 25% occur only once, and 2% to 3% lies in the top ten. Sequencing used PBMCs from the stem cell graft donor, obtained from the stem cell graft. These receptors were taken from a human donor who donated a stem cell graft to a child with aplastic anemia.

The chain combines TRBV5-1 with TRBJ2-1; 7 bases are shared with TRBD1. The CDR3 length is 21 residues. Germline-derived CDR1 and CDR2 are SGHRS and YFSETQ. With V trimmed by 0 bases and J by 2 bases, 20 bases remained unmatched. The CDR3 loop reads CASSLGVYRTGTGNAYNEQFF. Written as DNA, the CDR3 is TGCGCCAGCAGCTTGGGGGTTTACCGGACAGGAACCGGGAATGCCTACAATGAGCAGTTCTTC.

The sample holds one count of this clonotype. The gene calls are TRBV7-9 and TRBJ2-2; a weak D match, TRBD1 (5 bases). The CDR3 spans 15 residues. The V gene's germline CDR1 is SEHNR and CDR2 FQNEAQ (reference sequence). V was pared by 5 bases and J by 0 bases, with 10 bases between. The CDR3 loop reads CASSPRQPNTGELFF. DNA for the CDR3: TGTGCCAGCAGCCCTCGACAGCCGAACACCGGGGAGCTGTTTTTT.

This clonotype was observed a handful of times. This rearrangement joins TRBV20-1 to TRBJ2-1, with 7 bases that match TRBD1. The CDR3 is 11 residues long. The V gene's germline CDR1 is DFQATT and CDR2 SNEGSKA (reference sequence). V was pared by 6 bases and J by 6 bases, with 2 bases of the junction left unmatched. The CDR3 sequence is CSARGSNEQFF. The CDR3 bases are TGCAGTGCCAGGGGGAGCAATGAGCAGTTCTTC.

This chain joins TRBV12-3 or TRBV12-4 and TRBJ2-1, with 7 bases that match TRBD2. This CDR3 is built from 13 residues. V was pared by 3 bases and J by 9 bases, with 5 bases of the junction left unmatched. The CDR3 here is CASSFTSAGEQFF. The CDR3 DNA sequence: TGTGCCAGCAGTTTTACTAGCGCTGGTGAGCAGTTCTTC.

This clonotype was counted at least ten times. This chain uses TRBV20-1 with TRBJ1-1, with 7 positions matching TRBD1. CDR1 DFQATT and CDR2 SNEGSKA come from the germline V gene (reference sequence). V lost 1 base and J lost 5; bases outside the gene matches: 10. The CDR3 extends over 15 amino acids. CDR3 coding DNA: TGCAGTGCTAGAGTAATAAGGGGGCTGGAGACTGAAGCTTTCTTT. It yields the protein CSARVIRGLETEAFF.

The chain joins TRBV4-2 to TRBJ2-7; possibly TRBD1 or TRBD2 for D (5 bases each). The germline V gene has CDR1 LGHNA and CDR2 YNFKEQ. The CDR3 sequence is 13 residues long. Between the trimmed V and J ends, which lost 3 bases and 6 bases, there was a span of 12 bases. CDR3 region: CASSQGDGTEQYF. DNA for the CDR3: TGTGCCAGCAGCCAGGGAGATGGGACCGAGCAGTACTTC.

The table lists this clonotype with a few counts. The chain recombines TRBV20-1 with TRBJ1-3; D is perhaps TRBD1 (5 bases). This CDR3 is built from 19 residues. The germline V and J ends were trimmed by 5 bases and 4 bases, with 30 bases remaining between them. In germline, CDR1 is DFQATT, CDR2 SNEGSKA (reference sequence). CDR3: CSAAPRGPPFGRAGNTIYF. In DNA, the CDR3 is TGCAGTGCTGCCCCGCGGGGCCCCCCCTTCGGTCGAGCCGGAAACACCATATATTTT.

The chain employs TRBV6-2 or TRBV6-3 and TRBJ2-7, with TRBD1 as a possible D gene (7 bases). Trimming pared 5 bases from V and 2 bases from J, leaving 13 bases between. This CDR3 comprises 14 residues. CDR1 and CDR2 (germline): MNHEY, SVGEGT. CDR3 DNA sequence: TGTGCCAGCAGTCCAGGGGGGTACGCCTACGAGCAGTACGTC. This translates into CASSPGGYAYEQYV.

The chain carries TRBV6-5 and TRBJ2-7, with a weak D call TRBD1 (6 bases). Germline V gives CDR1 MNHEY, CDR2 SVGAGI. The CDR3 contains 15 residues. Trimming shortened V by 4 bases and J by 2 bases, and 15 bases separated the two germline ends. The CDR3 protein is CASSSLGTFPYEQYV. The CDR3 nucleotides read TGTGCCAGCAGTTCCCTGGGGACATTTCCCTACGAGCAGTACGTC.